The 22 T cell receptor beta chains below were found in one sample sequenced in a study of spatial heterogeneity in lung cancer. MiXCR, applied by TCRdb to the 5' RACE reads, yields one record per CDR3 protein. Among some 37,000 distinct CDR3 sequences listed, around 5% were seen once. The time point here: sample taken at primary tumor resection. Researchers sequenced whole RNA taken from tumor, nontumor lung or frozen PBMC without sorting. The material sequenced was PBMCs, taken at surgery. These receptors were taken from a female donor with early-stage non-small cell lung cancer.

This clonotype was counted at least ten times. The limits of the CDR3 on the DNA are not certain, so only TCRdb's listed CDR3 is given. The chain recombines TRBV27 with TRBJ2-7; the table's TRBD2 call for D was not verified on the DNA. In germline, CDR1 is MNHEY, CDR2 SMNVEV (reference sequence). The CDR3 is 14 amino acids in total, end residues counted. The CDR3 spells CASSSSVGPYEQYF.

The CDR3 coding sequence is TGCAGTGGGGAACTGACAGGGGGTCGCGTAGCTTTCTTT. Residues: CSGELTGGRVAFF. This chain links TRBV20-1 with TRBJ1-1; 9 bases agree with TRBD1. In germline, CDR1 is DFQATT, CDR2 SNEGSKA (reference sequence). After removal of 7 bases from V and 10 bases from J, the junction contained 13 bases not matched to a gene. The CDR3 consists of 13 residues.

The table lists this clonotype with many counts. V gene TRBV5-1 combines with J gene TRBJ1-1; TRBD1 aligns across 10 bases. The CDR3 runs 14 residues. The ends lost 3 bases at V and 5 bases at J; junction bases unmatched: 4. CDR1 and CDR2 from the germline V gene are SGHRS and YFSETQ. This CDR3 reads CASSWDRGETEAFF. The CDR3 bases are TGCGCCAGCAGCTGGGACAGGGGAGAAACTGAAGCTTTCTTT.

This clonotype was seen at least ten times. This chain links TRBV18 with TRBJ2-5; D remains ambiguous. CDR3 size: 11 residues. Trimming left V 3 bases short and J 5 bases short, with 4 bases between. Germline CDR1 and CDR2: KGHSH and LQKENI. The CDR3 coding sequence is TGTGCCAGCTCACCGAGGGAGACCCAGTACTTC. Its protein product is CASSPRETQYF. Variable domain in full (rest from reference TRBV18 and TRBJ2-5): NAGVMQNPRHLVRRRGQEARLRCSPMKGHSHVYWYRQLPEEGLKFMVYLQKENIIDESGMPKERFSAEFPKEGPSILRIQQVVRGDSAAYFCASSPRETQYFGPGTRLLVL.

The table lists this clonotype with many counts. Here the CDR3 DNA reads TGCAGTGCCTATACCCCGTCGTCCTACAATGAGCAGTTCTTC. This sequence encodes CSAYTPSSYNEQFF. The rearrangement uses TRBV20-1 and TRBJ2-1; no clear D gene. The CDR3 spans 14 residues. The germline CDR1 and CDR2 sequences are DFQATT and SNEGSKA (reference sequence). Deletions cut 6 bases from V and 1 base from J, with 13 bases between.

This clonotype was observed at least ten times. The chain couples TRBV3-1 to TRBJ1-1; TRBD1 might be the D (5 bases). This CDR3 contains 15 residues. V was pared by 5 bases and J by 1 base, with 14 bases between. Germline V gene data show CDR1 as LGHDT and CDR2 as YNNKEL (reference sequence). The CDR3 DNA reads TGTGCCAGCAGCGCCTTTTACAGGACGAACACTGAAGCTTTCTTT. It codes for CASSAFYRTNTEAFF.

This clonotype was seen at least ten times. The chain couples TRBV7-9 to TRBJ1-2; maybe TRBD1 (6 bases). V was pared by 5 bases and J by 1 base, with 8 bases between. Germline-derived CDR1 and CDR2 are SEHNR and FQNEAQ (reference sequence). This CDR3 is built from 13 residues. CDR3 sequence (DNA): TGTGCCAGCAGCCGACAGGTTAACTATGGCTACACCTTC. Protein product: CASSRQVNYGYTF.

This clonotype appeared many times. The V gene is TRBV3-1, the J gene TRBJ2-5, with TRBD2 identical over 13 bases. There are 16 residues in the CDR3. V lost 4 bases to trimming and J lost 5 bases; unmatched junction nucleotides: 7. Per the germline V gene, CDR1 is LGHDT and CDR2 is YNNKEL (reference sequence). The CDR3 here is CASSLLAGGPRETQYF. Here the CDR3 DNA reads TGTGCCAGCAGCCTACTAGCGGGGGGGCCTCGGGAGACCCAGTACTTC.

This clonotype came up many times. The chain combines TRBV9 with TRBJ2-1; 16 bases agree with TRBD2. V lost 3 bases and J lost 10; bases outside the gene matches: 10. Germline V gene sequence: CDR1 SGDLS, CDR2 YYNGEE. The CDR3 runs to 17 residues. CDR3 residues: CASSAGTSGGVEEEQFF. The DNA for the CDR3 is TGTGCCAGCAGCGCCGGGACTAGCGGGGGGGTTGAGGAGGAGCAGTTCTTC.

Remarks on this clonotype: With a much larger clone just one base away, this may be a read error. The chain is built from TRBV7-9 and TRBJ2-3, with 9 bases lining up with TRBD1. Germline CDR1 reads SEHNR; CDR2 reads FQNEAQ (reference sequence). This CDR3 spans 15 amino acids. The CDR3 DNA reads as TGTACCAGCAGCCACCGGGACAGGGCTTCAGATACGCAGTATTTT. Protein sequence: CTSSHRDRASDTQYF.

Ten or more counts support this clonotype. The chain links TRBV6-5 to TRBJ2-7; D might be TRBD2 (5 bases). V was shortened by 7 bases and J by 3 bases, with 7 bases between the two germline ends. The germline CDR1 and CDR2 sequences are MNHEY and SVGAGI. This CDR3 contains 11 residues. The CDR3 region is CASTSGYEQYF. As DNA, the CDR3 is TGTGCCAGCACGAGCGGCTACGAGCAGTACTTC.

This clonotype was detected many times. The rearrangement uses TRBV18 and TRBJ2-3; possibly TRBD1 for D (5 bases). V lost 6 bases to trimming and J lost 7 bases, with 20 bases between them. CDR1 is KGHSH and CDR2 is LQKENI in the germline V gene. The CDR3 extends over 15 amino acids. The CDR3 DNA reads as TGTGCCAGCTCCCCCTCAAGCCAAGGGGCGTATACGCAGTATTTT. As protein: CASSPSSQGAYTQYF. Combining the CDR3 with reference TRBV18 and TRBJ2-3 gives the whole variable domain NAGVMQNPRHLVRRRGQEARLRCSPMKGHSHVYWYRQLPEEGLKFMVYLQKENIIDESGMPKERFSAEFPKEGPSILRIQQVVRGDSAAYFCASSPSSQGAYTQYFGPGTRLTVL.

This clonotype was detected ten times or more. This chain uses TRBV20-1 with TRBJ2-5, with 14 nucleotides matching TRBD2. This CDR3 spans 14 amino acids. V lost 6 bases and J lost 5; bases outside the gene matches: 5. In germline, CDR1 is DFQATT, CDR2 SNEGSKA (reference sequence). The CDR3 here is CSATGLAGVETQYF. CDR3 coding DNA: TGCAGTGCAACGGGACTAGCGGGGGTTGAGACCCAGTACTTC.

Notes on this clonotype: This could be a read error, since a much larger clone is one nucleotide away. The rearrangement links TRBV28 to TRBJ1-6; no definite D call. Trimming stripped 11 bases from V and 5 bases from J, with 10 bases between. Germline V gene lookup returns CDR1 MDHEN and CDR2 SYDVKM. This CDR3 region has 12 residues. The CDR3 DNA is TGTGCCGGGGAACAGAATAATTCACCCCTCCACTTT. Translation: CAGEQNNSPLHF. The full variable domain, its missing parts supplied by reference TRBV28 and TRBJ1-6, is DVKVTQSSRYLVKRTGEKVFLECVQDMDHENMFWYRQDPGLGLRLIYFSYDVKMKEKGDIPEGYSVSREKKERFSLILESASTNQTSMYLCAGEQNNSPLHFGNGTRLTVT.

This clonotype was counted many times. The chain employs TRBV12-3 or TRBV12-4 and TRBJ2-3; TRBD1 aligns across 7 bases. The CDR3 is 14 amino acids. Germline trimming cut 8 bases from V and 2 bases from J; bases unmatched to any gene: 7. In DNA form, the CDR3 reads TGTGCCAGCCAACGGACAGGACACACAGATACGCAGTATTTT. It codes for CASQRTGHTDTQYF.

This clonotype occurred a few times. The chain combines TRBV5-1 with TRBJ1-1; 8 bases agree with TRBD1. The CDR3 totals 14 residues. Germline CDR1 and CDR2: SGHRS and YFSETQ. The trim removed 3 bases at V and 4 bases at J, leaving 5 bases unmatched. The DNA for the CDR3 is TGCGCCAGCAGCTCTCCGACAGGGGCCACTGAAGCTTTCTTT. This encodes CASSSPTGATEAFF.

The gene calls are TRBV5-4 and TRBJ2-3; perhaps TRBD2 as D (5 bases). Trimming left V 4 bases short and J 2 bases short, with 5 bases between. The CDR3 is 12 residues long. The germline V gene encodes CDR1 SGHNT and CDR2 YYREEE (reference sequence). The CDR3: CASSRDTDTQYF. As DNA, the CDR3 is TGTGCCAGCAGCCGGGACACAGATACGCAGTATTTT.

This clonotype came up many times. The chain recombines TRBV5-1 with TRBJ2-5; D remains unclear. The CDR3 loop spans 14 amino acids. Trimming removed 5 bases at V and 4 bases at J, with 15 bases between. The germline CDR1 and CDR2 sequences are SGHRS and YFSETQ. CDR3 DNA: TGCGCCAGCAGACAGTTTGAAACCGGAGAGACCCAGTACTTC. The encoded protein is CASRQFETGETQYF.

This clonotype was detected ten times or more. The chain couples TRBV12-3 or TRBV12-4 to TRBJ2-1, with 15 bases matching TRBD2. This CDR3 contains 15 residues. V was clipped by 3 bases and J by 9 bases; unmatched bases: 3. CDR3 in amino acids: CASSFGLAGGIEQFF. Written as DNA, the CDR3 is TGTGCCAGCAGTTTTGGACTAGCGGGAGGGATTGAGCAGTTCTTC.

This clonotype was seen only a few times. The gene calls are TRBV6-6 and TRBJ1-2; 8 bases align to TRBD1. Germline CDR1 MNHNY, CDR2 SVGAGI (reference sequence). Trimming removed 5 bases from V and 11 bases from J; junction bases left unmatched: 10. The CDR3 consists of 13 residues. The CDR3: CASSGPGQESYTF. The CDR3, as DNA: TGTGCCAGCAGTGGACCGGGACAGGAATCTTACACCTTC.

This clonotype showed up just a few times. V gene TRBV5-1 combines with J gene TRBJ2-2; 9 bases align to TRBD2. The ends lost 4 bases at V and 3 bases at J; junction bases unmatched: 10. Germline-derived CDR1 and CDR2 are SGHRS and YFSETQ. This CDR3 comprises 17 residues. The CDR3 region has the DNA TGCGCCAGCAGCCGTGGTAGCGGGAGAATGGACACCGGGGAGCTGTTTTTT. As protein: CASSRGSGRMDTGELFF.

At least ten counts were recorded for this clonotype. The chain links TRBV10-1 to TRBJ2-5; D gene uncertain. Germline values: CDR1 WNHNN, CDR2 SYGVQD (reference sequence). The length of the CDR3 is 12 residues. V lost 0 bases and J 4 bases, leaving 3 bases between the germline ends. As DNA, the CDR3 is TGCGCCAGCAGTGAGTCGATAGAGACCCAGTACTTC. It encodes CASSESIETQYF.